What follows are 19 T cell receptor beta chains derived from one specimen sequenced in a study of OX40 agonist ivuxolimab in advanced cancers. This table comes from immunoSEQ multiplex PCR, and its TCRdb copy is limited to in-frame clones, with some not included. This sample has tens of thousands of clones, with roughly 89% found just once. The sequenced sample was CD4+ or CD8+ T cells sorted from blood, obtained in a trial of the OX40 agonist ivuxolimab. These receptors were taken from an adult with an advanced solid tumor such as melanoma, head and neck, liver or kidney cancer.

V gene TRBV30 combines with J gene TRBJ1-2; D gene uncertain. The CDR3 is made up of 13 amino acids. The V end lost 0 bases, the J end lost 7 bases, and 12 bases lay between the germline ends. CDR1 and CDR2 from the germline V gene are GTSNPN and SVGIG (reference sequence). CDR3 DNA sequence: TGTGCCTGGAGTGTCCCAGGTGGTAGTGGCTACACCTTC. Translating it yields CAWSVPGGSGYTF.

The genes are TRBV7-2 and TRBJ2-5; no definite D call. Germline V gene lookup returns CDR1 SGHTA and CDR2 FQGNSA. V gave up 1 base and J gave up 1 base, with 7 bases separating them. This CDR3 comprises 14 residues. This chain's CDR3 is CASSLDWFQETQYF. The CDR3 bases are TGTGCCAGCAGCTTAGATTGGTTCCAAGAGACCCAGTACTTC.

V usage is TRBV6-1 and J usage is TRBJ2-1; the match to TRBD1 covers 8 bases. V shed 3 bases and J 2 bases; nucleotides not matched to a gene: 6. This CDR3 is 16 amino acids long. Per the germline V gene, CDR1 is MNHNS and CDR2 is SASEGT. CDR3 nucleotide sequence: TGTGCCAGCAGTGAGGTTCAGGGGGCTCCCTACAATGAGCAGTTCTTC. This translates into CASSEVQGAPYNEQFF.

This clone was observed a few times. The V and J genes are TRBV30 and TRBJ1-5; 7 nucleotides line up with TRBD1. The germline CDR1 and CDR2 sequences are GTSNPN and SVGIG (reference sequence). J lost 6 bases, V lost 2 bases, and 10 bases had no gene match. This CDR3 region has 15 residues. CDR3 region: CAWSPSDRTRQPQHF. DNA for the CDR3: TGTGCCTGGAGTCCATCGGACAGGACTCGTCAGCCCCAGCATTTT.

The chain links TRBV6-6 to TRBJ2-1, with no clear D. Germline CDR1 MNHNY, CDR2 SVGAGI (reference sequence). V lost 6 bases and J 8 bases, leaving 5 bases between the germline ends. There are 10 residues in the CDR3. CDR3 sequence (DNA): TGTGCCAGCAGCCGCGATGAGCAGTTCTTC. As protein: CASSRDEQFF.

This sequence joins TRBV21-1 and TRBJ1-6. TRBV21-1 corresponds to a pseudogene. The CDR3 is 15 amino acids. In DNA form, the CDR3 reads TGTGCCAGCAGCAAAGTCACGGGGCGCTTCTCACCCCTCCACTTT. Its translation is CASSKVTGRFSPLHF.

The chain uses TRBV6-5 and TRBJ1-4; TRBD1 aligns across 7 bases. Germline V CDR1 and CDR2: MNHEY, SVGAGI. The trim removed 4 bases at V and 5 bases at J, leaving 4 bases unmatched. CDR3 size: 14 residues. DNA of the CDR3: TGTGCCAGCAGTTTGTTCAGGGGGAATGAAAAACTGTTTTTT. Amino acid sequence: CASSLFRGNEKLFF.

DNA for the CDR3: TGTGCCAGCAGTAACCGGGACAGGGGGAACATTCAGTACTTC. Its translation is CASSNRDRGNIQYF. V usage is TRBV27 and J usage is TRBJ2-4; 11 nucleotides line up with TRBD1. This CDR3 comprises 14 residues. Trimming cost V 5 bases and J 7 bases; bases outside gene matches: 4. Germline loops: CDR1 MNHEY, CDR2 SMNVEV (reference sequence).

The chain employs TRBV7-2 and TRBJ2-7; D not resolved. CDR3 length: 13 amino acids. Germline V CDR1 and CDR2: SGHTA, FQGNSA. V was shortened by 2 bases and J by 2 bases, with 7 bases between the two germline ends. The CDR3 is CASSLFATYEQYF. CDR3 sequence (DNA): TGTGCCAGCAGCTTATTCGCGACCTACGAGCAGTACTTC.

The chain couples TRBV29-1 to TRBJ2-5; 9 bases match TRBD1. The CDR3 has 13 amino acids. CDR1 and CDR2 (germline): SQVTM, ANQGSEA. V dropped 8 bases and J dropped 3; count of bases not matched to a gene: 7. The CDR3 DNA is TGCAGCAGTACAGGGGGCAGCGAAGAGACCCAGTACTTC. Translation: CSSTGGSEETQYF.

CDR3 sequence reads: CASSLVISGTNNEQFF. The CDR3 region has the DNA TGTGCCAGCAGCTTGGTAATTAGCGGGACGAACAATGAGCAGTTCTTC. This chain joins TRBV5-6 and TRBJ2-1; 8 bases line up with TRBD2. V dropped 0 bases and J dropped 5; count of bases not matched to a gene: 7. The CDR3 totals 16 residues. Germline V gene data show CDR1 as SGHDT and CDR2 as YYEEEE.

The chain has TRBV18 and TRBJ1-2, with 10 nucleotides matching TRBD1. V lost 6 bases and J lost 4; bases outside the gene matches: 5. This CDR3 spans 14 amino acids. Germline CDR1 and CDR2: KGHSH and LQKENI. The CDR3 nucleotides are TGTGCCAGCTCGCGACAGGGGGCCTCCTATGGCTACACCTTC. It is translated as CASSRQGASYGYTF.

The chain combines TRBV7-3 with TRBJ2-3; tentative D call: TRBD1 (5 bases). The CDR3 has 14 amino acids. CDR1 SGHTA and CDR2 FQGTGA come from the germline V gene. The V end lost 3 bases, the J end lost 0 bases, and 7 bases lay between the germline ends. DNA for the CDR3: TGTGCCAGCAGCTTTGGGGCGAGCACAGATACGCAGTATTTT. This gives the protein CASSFGASTDTQYF.

The chain links TRBV2 to TRBJ1-4; TRBD1 is a possible D gene (6 bases). Trimming took off 6 bases at V and 7 bases at J, with 9 bases between the two ends. This CDR3 has 12 residues. Germline loops: CDR1 SNHLY, CDR2 FYNNEI. The CDR3 is CASSYRAEKLFF. The CDR3 DNA follows: TGTGCCAGCAGCTACAGGGCTGAAAAACTGTTTTTT.

This chain joins TRBV7-2 and TRBJ1-1, with D tentatively TRBD1 (5 bases). This CDR3 region has 16 residues. CDR1 and CDR2 from the germline V gene are SGHTA and FQGNSA. With 1 base removed from V and 1 base from J, the gap between germline ends came to 13 bases. CDR3 DNA: TGTGCCAGCAGCTTAGGATCCGGGGCTGGGAACACTGAAGCTTTCTTT. This translates into CASSLGSGAGNTEAFF. Variable domain in full (rest from reference TRBV7-2 and TRBJ1-1): GAGVSQSPSNKVTEKGKDVELRCDPISGHTALYWYRQSLGQGLEFLIYFQGNSAPDKSGLPSDRFSAERTGGSVSTLTIQRTQQEDSAVYLCASSLGSGAGNTEAFFGQGTRLTVV.

The V call is TRBV19, the J call TRBJ2-4, with D perhaps matching TRBD1 or TRBD2 (5 bases each). CDR3 size: 17 residues. In germline, CDR1 is LNHDA, CDR2 SQIVND (reference sequence). V lost 1 base to trimming and J lost 0 bases, with 13 bases between them. The CDR3 loop is CASSIVRGVAAKNIQYF. The CDR3 DNA is TGTGCCAGTAGTATAGTTAGAGGGGTCGCAGCCAAAAACATTCAGTACTTC.

The J gene is TRBJ2-1, the V gene TRBV11-2; D is perhaps TRBD1 or TRBD2 (6 bases each). The CDR3 spans 16 residues. CDR1 SGHAT and CDR2 FQNNGV come from the germline V gene. The ends were cut back, 0 bases at V and 9 bases at J, with 18 bases in the middle. Here the CDR3 DNA reads TGTGCCAGCAGCTTAGATATAGCTGCCAGGGGAGGTGAGCAGTTCTTC. Translation gives CASSLDIAARGGEQFF. The entire variable domain, with the rest obtained from reference TRBV11-2 and TRBJ2-1, is as follows: EAGVAQSPRYKIIEKRQSVAFWCNPISGHATLYWYQQILGQGPKLLIQFQNNGVVDDSQLPKDRFSAERLKGVDSTLKIQPAKLEDSAVYLCASSLDIAARGGEQFFGPGTRLTVL.

This clone is a singleton in its sample. The J gene is TRBJ2-1, the V gene TRBV4-2; 11 bases align to TRBD1. Per the germline V gene, CDR1 is LGHNA and CDR2 is YNFKEQ. The CDR3 runs 18 residues. Unmatched junction bases numbered 8, after V lost 0 bases and J lost 4 bases. The CDR3 here is CASSQDQMGTGGYNEQFF. The CDR3 nucleotides read TGTGCCAGCAGCCAAGACCAGATGGGGACAGGGGGGTACAATGAGCAGTTCTTC.

The chain carries TRBV5-4 and TRBJ1-2; D not resolved. Germline V lookup: CDR1 SGHNT, CDR2 YYREEE (reference sequence). The CDR3 is 15 residues long. V shed 0 bases and J shed 8 bases, with 17 bases lying between them. This CDR3 is CASSLASGYSYGYTF. The CDR3, as DNA: TGTGCCAGCAGCTTGGCGTCAGGATATTCTTACGGCTACACCTTC.